The next 5 T cell receptor beta chains were all read from a single sample in a study of blood T cells in healthy people across ages. For the second PCR, which ran for roughly 6 to 12 cycles, a sample-barcoded 5' primer and a J-beta primer mix were used. Each CDR3 protein gets one entry after TCRdb re-called the 5' RACE reads with MiXCR. The sample has around 1,500,000 distinct CDR3 sequences; 35% to 45% are singletons. Material for sequencing was blood. The receptors were sampled from a woman in her late teens or twenties in good health.

The V gene is TRBV13, the J gene TRBJ2-1; no clear D. The CDR3 consists of 16 residues. Germline-derived CDR1 and CDR2 are PRHDT and FYEKMQ (reference sequence). V lost 5 bases, J lost 4 bases, and 18 bases lay in between. CDR3 bases: TGTGCCAGCAGCAAAACGGCCGGGCCCCAATACAATGAGCAGTTCTTC. Translation: CASSKTAGPQYNEQFF.

This chain connects TRBV4-1 to TRBJ2-7; TRBD2 might be the D (6 bases). Germline lookup yields CDR1 MGHRA and CDR2 YSYEKL. V shed 0 bases and J shed 2 bases, with 17 bases lying between them. The CDR3 has 17 residues. The CDR3 sequence: CASSQDLGSSATYEQYF. The CDR3 DNA reads TGCGCCAGCAGCCAAGATCTTGGTTCTAGCGCCACCTACGAGCAGTACTTC.

The rearrangement joins TRBV3-1 to TRBJ1-1; tentatively, D is TRBD1 (5 bases). CDR1 is LGHDT, CDR2 YNNKEL, per germline (reference sequence). The CDR3 covers 16 residues. Trimming cost V 0 bases and J 1 base, with 12 bases left between them. The CDR3: CASSQEDRPANTEAFF. The CDR3 DNA follows: TGTGCCAGCAGCCAAGAAGACAGACCGGCGAACACTGAAGCTTTCTTT.

This clonotype was detected ten times or more. The chain couples TRBV7-2 to TRBJ2-7; D is unresolved. The CDR3 extends over 12 amino acids. Germline-derived CDR1 and CDR2 are SGHTA and FQGNSA. The V gene lost 1 base and the J gene lost 6 bases, with 7 bases spanning the gap. CDR3 in amino acids: CASSLGLGEQYF. The CDR3 DNA is TGTGCCAGCAGCTTAGGCCTGGGCGAGCAGTACTTC.

V and J are TRBV7-2 and TRBJ2-7, with D possibly being TRBD2 (5 bases). The V gene lost 0 bases and the J gene lost 7 bases, with 16 bases spanning the gap. Germline V gene data show CDR1 as SGHTA and CDR2 as FQGNSA. The CDR3 is made up of 15 amino acids. The CDR3 sequence: CASSLAVGVYDEQYF. The CDR3 DNA reads TGTGCCAGCAGCTTAGCGGTGGGAGTGTACGATGAGCAGTACTTC.